Listed below are T cell receptor beta chains from one sample, sequenced in a study of regulatory T cells in long-lasting Graves disease. TCRdb recomputed calls from the multiplex PCR reads with MiXCR, one row per CDR3 protein. The top ten clones hold about 10% of a sample with some 410,000 distinct CDR3 sequences, around 17% of them seen once. In addition, the sample was reused for a study of T cells in Graves' hyperthyroidism and ophthalmopathy.

This sample comprised peripheral blood mononuclear cells (PBMCs), obtained at new diagnosis, from a patient treated with antithyroid drugs. All receptors come from a woman in her twenties or thirties with Graves disease. Both conserved end residues are part of each CDR3. D genes are given only for firm matches. Rows give clone size only sometimes, using once, few, many, or a class for an expanded clone.

clone_size: NA; v_call: TRBV11-1; d_call: TRBD2; j_call: TRBJ2-2; cdr3_nt: TGTGCCAGCATGAGCGGGAGAAGTCACGGGGAGCTGCTTTTT; cdr3_aa: CASMSGRSHGELLF
clone_size: many; v_call: TRBV12-3/TRBV12-4; d_call: NA; j_call: TRBJ2-5; cdr3_nt: TGTGCCAGCAGTCCGGTAAAAGAGACCCAGTACTTC; cdr3_aa: CASSPVKETQYF
clone_size: many; v_call: TRBV28; d_call: TRBD2; j_call: TRBJ2-7; cdr3_nt: TGTGCCAGCAGAGACGGACTAGCTCCGGAGTCCTACGAGCAGTACTTC; cdr3_aa: CASRDGLAPESYEQYF
clone_size: many; v_call: TRBV27; d_call: NA; j_call: TRBJ2-2; cdr3_nt: TGTGCCAGCAGTTTTCGGGAGACCGGGGAGCTGTTTTTT; cdr3_aa: CASSFRETGELFF
clone_size: few; v_call: TRBV7-9; d_call: NA; j_call: TRBJ2-5; cdr3_nt: TGTGCCAGCAGCTTGGGCGACCCAAGGGTGGGGGAGACCCAGTACTTC; cdr3_aa: CASSLGDPRVGETQYF
clone_size: many; v_call: TRBV3-1; d_call: NA; j_call: TRBJ2-5; cdr3_nt: TGTGCCAGCAGCCAAGGGGCCAGACGAAGCGTAAGGAGTGAGACCCAGTACTTC; cdr3_aa: CASSQGARRSVRSETQYF
clone_size: NA; v_call: TRBV5-4; d_call: NA; j_call: TRBJ2-1; cdr3_nt: TGTGCCAGCAGCTTGTACAGAACCAGCTACAATGAGCAGTTCTTC; cdr3_aa: CASSLYRTSYNEQFF
clone_size: many; v_call: TRBV28; d_call: TRBD2; j_call: TRBJ2-7; cdr3_nt: TGTGCCAGCAGTGGGGCTAGCGGGATTCCCCACGAGCAGTACTTC; cdr3_aa: CASSGASGIPHEQYF
clone_size: many; v_call: TRBV24-1; d_call: NA; j_call: TRBJ2-3; cdr3_nt: TGTGCCACCAGTGCGCCGGGGTACGGCACAGATACGCAGTATTTT; cdr3_aa: CATSAPGYGTDTQYF
clone_size: few; v_call: TRBV6-2/TRBV6-3; d_call: TRBD2; j_call: TRBJ2-3; cdr3_nt: TGTGCCAGCAGTCCCCCACCGGGACTAGCGGGAGAGACAGATACGCAGTATTTT; cdr3_aa: CASSPPPGLAGETDTQYF